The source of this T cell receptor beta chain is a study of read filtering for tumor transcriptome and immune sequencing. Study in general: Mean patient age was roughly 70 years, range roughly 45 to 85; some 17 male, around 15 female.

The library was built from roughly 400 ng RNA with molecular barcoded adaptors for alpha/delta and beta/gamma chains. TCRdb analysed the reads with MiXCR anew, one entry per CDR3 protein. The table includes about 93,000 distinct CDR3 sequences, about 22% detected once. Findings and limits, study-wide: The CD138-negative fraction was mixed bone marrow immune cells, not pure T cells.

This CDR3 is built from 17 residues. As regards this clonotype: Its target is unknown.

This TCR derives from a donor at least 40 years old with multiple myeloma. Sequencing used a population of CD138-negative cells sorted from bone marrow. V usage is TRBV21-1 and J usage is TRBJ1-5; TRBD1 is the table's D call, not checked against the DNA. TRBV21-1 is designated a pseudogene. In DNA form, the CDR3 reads TGTGCCAGCAGCAAAGCAGGATGGACAGGGGACAATCAGCCCCAGCATTTT. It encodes CASSKAGWTGDNQPQHF.